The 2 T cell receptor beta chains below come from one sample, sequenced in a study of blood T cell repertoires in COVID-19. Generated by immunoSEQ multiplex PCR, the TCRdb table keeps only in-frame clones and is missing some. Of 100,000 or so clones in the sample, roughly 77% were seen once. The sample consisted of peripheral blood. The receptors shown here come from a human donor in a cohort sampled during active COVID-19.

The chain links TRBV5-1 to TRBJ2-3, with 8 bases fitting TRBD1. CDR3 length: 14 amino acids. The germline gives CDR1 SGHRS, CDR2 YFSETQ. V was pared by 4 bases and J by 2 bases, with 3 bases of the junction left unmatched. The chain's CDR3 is CASSPGQVTDTQYF. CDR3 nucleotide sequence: TGCGCCAGCAGCCCGGGACAGGTCACAGATACGCAGTATTTT.

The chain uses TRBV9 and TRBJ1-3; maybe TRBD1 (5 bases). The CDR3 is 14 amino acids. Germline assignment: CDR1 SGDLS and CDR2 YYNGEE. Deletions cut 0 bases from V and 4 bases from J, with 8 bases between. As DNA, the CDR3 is TGTGCCAGCAGCGTAGGCCAGGGCGGAAACACCATATATTTT. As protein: CASSVGQGGNTIYF.